This T cell receptor beta chain was found in a study of response to subunit inactivated influenza vaccine. On this clonotype itself: Its specificity is unknown.

The study, taken as a whole, reports: Each seasonal influenza vaccination, the authors suggested, recruits few new T cells.

The CDR3 contains 17 residues. The germline gives CDR1 SGHVS, CDR2 FQNEAQ. Between the trimmed V and J ends, which lost 0 bases and 0 bases, there was a span of 9 bases. TCRdb analysed the RT-PCR reads with MiXCR anew, one entry per CDR3 protein. The repertoire holds 650,000 to 800,000 distinct CDR3 sequences, with approximately 13% as singletons. The rearrangement uses TRBV7-8 and TRBJ2-6; D unresolved. The receptor's source is a man aged 50 to 59 who received an inactivated influenza vaccine. The sequencing here drew on PBMCs from blood, taken 14 days before vaccination. CDR3 residues: CASSLAILDSGANVLTF. The CDR3 DNA follows: TGTGCCAGCAGCTTAGCTATCTTGGACTCTGGGGCCAACGTCCTGACTTTC. The full variable domain, with the rest looked up from reference TRBV7-8 and TRBJ2-6, is GAGVSQSPRYKVAKRGQDVALRCDPISGHVSLFWYQQALGQGPEFLTYFQNEAQLDKSGLPSDRFFAERPEGSVSTLKIQRTQQEDSAVYLCASSLAILDSGANVLTFGAGSRLTVL.